Here is one T cell receptor (beta chain) with its context. No antigen is known for it. The data were taken from a study of PD-1 blockade in classical Hodgkin lymphoma. CDR3 length: 14 amino acids. Germline CDR1 and CDR2: SGHVS and FQNEAQ. V lost 2 bases and J lost 7, with 9 bases in between. Using immunoSEQ multiplex PCR, the repertoire was profiled, and TCRdb retains in-frame clones only, with some absent. Seen here are over 60,000 clones, about 93% observed once, and the top ten hold about 2.6%. As for time point: newly diagnosed, previously untreated cHL patient sample. The authors used newly diagnosed, untreated classical Hodgkin lymphoma PBMCs as comparison. Broader study findings: It was reported that newly diagnosed patients had less baseline TCR diversity than healthy donors.

Sequenced sample: peripheral blood mononuclear cells (PBMCs). This chain links TRBV7-8 with TRBJ1-6; D not certain. This TCR came from a human donor with classical Hodgkin lymphoma. The CDR3 nucleotides read TGTGCCAGCAGCTTAATGAGAGTAAATTCACCCCTCCACTTT. Translated, it gives CASSLMRVNSPLHF.